Presented here are 25 T cell receptor beta chains from one specimen sequenced in a study of cytomegalovirus exposure and HLA in healthy donors. The PCR contained 60 Vbeta and 13 Jbeta primers. Assay: immunoSEQ multiplex PCR; the TCRdb copy retains only in-frame clones and omits some. The table shows around 100,000 clones, with about three quarters occurring only once. Sequencing used PBMCs. These receptors all stem from a female donor in good health and CMV-seropositive.

V is TRBV7-9 and J is TRBJ1-2; D not resolved. Germline CDR1 reads SEHNR; CDR2 reads FQNEAQ (reference sequence). The CDR3 has 12 residues. V was trimmed by 2 bases and J by 8 bases, leaving 9 bases between them. The CDR3 spells CASSLKEAGYTF. In nucleotides, the CDR3 is TGTGCCAGCAGCTTAAAGGAGGCGGGCTACACCTTC.

The J gene is TRBJ1-2, the V gene TRBV28, with D tentatively TRBD1 (6 bases). The CDR3 covers 14 residues. Germline V gives CDR1 MDHEN, CDR2 SYDVKM. Trimming removed 5 bases from V and 5 bases from J, with 15 bases in between. CDR3 sequence: CASSKMDRKYGYTF. DNA for the CDR3: TGTGCCAGCAGTAAAATGGACAGAAAATATGGCTACACCTTC.

The rearrangement links TRBV30 to TRBJ2-1; 7 positions match TRBD1. This CDR3 has 15 residues. Germline CDR1 is GTSNPN and CDR2 is SVGIG (reference sequence). V lost 2 bases, J lost 5 bases, and 9 bases stayed unmatched. CDR3 coding DNA: TGTGCCTGGAGTCACTTGGGACAGAGGAACAATGAGCAGTTCTTC. Amino acid sequence: CAWSHLGQRNNEQFF. The complete variable domain, with remaining parts taken from reference TRBV30 and TRBJ2-1, reads SQTIHQWPATLVQPVGSPLSLECTVEGTSNPNLYWYRQAAGRGLQLLFYSVGIGQISSEVPQNLSASRPQDRQFILSSKKLLLSDSGFYLCAWSHLGQRNNEQFFGPGTRLTVL.

The DNA of the CDR3 is TGTGCCAGCAGCCTTGGCGGGGTTGTCACCTACGAGCAGTACTTC. Translated, it gives CASSLGGVVTYEQYF. V gene TRBV5-4 combines with J gene TRBJ2-7, with D possibly being TRBD2 (6 bases). With 4 bases removed from V and 2 bases from J, the gap between germline ends came to 16 bases. The CDR3 loop spans 15 amino acids. CDR1 is SGHNT, CDR2 YYREEE, per germline (reference sequence).

This rearrangement joins TRBV27 to TRBJ1-2; a possible D gene is TRBD1 (5 bases). CDR1 is MNHEY and CDR2 is SMNVEV in the germline V gene (reference sequence). CDR3 length: 16 residues. Trimming shortened V by 3 bases and J by 3 bases, and 17 bases separated the two germline ends. As DNA, the CDR3 is TGTGCCAGCAGTTTGTTTGGTGCAGGGAGGGACTATGGCTACACCTTC. Its translation is CASSLFGAGRDYGYTF.

This sequence joins TRBV28 and TRBJ1-5; 9 positions match TRBD1. CDR3 length: 16 amino acids. Germline assignment: CDR1 MDHEN and CDR2 SYDVKM. V shed 5 bases and J 0 bases; nucleotides not matched to a gene: 5. The CDR3 sequence: CASSPGTGYSNQPQHF. The CDR3 bases are TGTGCCAGCAGTCCGGGGACAGGGTATAGCAATCAGCCCCAGCATTTT.

This CDR3 reads CASSMGAGGTDTQYF. In DNA, the CDR3 is TGCGCCAGCAGCATGGGGGCGGGAGGCACAGATACGCAGTATTTT. The V and J genes are TRBV5-1 and TRBJ2-3; D possibly corresponds to TRBD2 (7 bases). Trimming took 4 bases from V and 1 from J, leaving 13 bases between them. The CDR3 consists of 15 residues. Germline-derived CDR1 and CDR2 are SGHRS and YFSETQ.

CDR3 bases: TGTGCCAGCAGCCAAGTTAGGGAGAAGGGTGGCTACACCTTC. As protein: CASSQVREKGGYTF. V is TRBV14 and J is TRBJ1-2; unclear D gene. The CDR3 consists of 14 residues. The germline gives CDR1 SGHDN, CDR2 FVKESK. V was trimmed by 1 base and J by 7 bases, leaving 13 bases between them.

The table lists this clone with a few counts. J is TRBJ2-1 and V is TRBV27; 9 nucleotides agree with TRBD2. The CDR3 totals 15 residues. Losses at the gene ends were 6 bases for V and 1 base for J; bases not matched to a gene: 4. Germline values: CDR1 MNHEY, CDR2 SMNVEV (reference sequence). The CDR3 sequence: CASRAGGGSYNEQFF. In DNA, the CDR3 is TGTGCCAGCAGGGCGGGAGGGGGGTCCTACAATGAGCAGTTCTTC.

The CDR3 sequence is CASSRGDRDNEKLFF. The CDR3 coding sequence is TGTGCCAGCAGTAGGGGAGACAGGGATAATGAAAAACTGTTTTTT. The chain couples TRBV2 to TRBJ1-4; the match to TRBD1 covers 7 bases. CDR3 length: 15 residues. Germline loops: CDR1 SNHLY, CDR2 FYNNEI. Germline trimming cut 5 bases from V and 4 bases from J; bases unmatched to any gene: 7.

This sequence joins TRBV7-3 and TRBJ2-1; 11 bases are a match to TRBD2. J gave up 6 bases and V 2 bases, and 3 bases lay outside the gene matches. Germline CDR1 and CDR2: SGHTA and FQGTGA. The CDR3 has 15 residues. Here the CDR3 reads CASSLGSGGANEQFF. The CDR3 DNA reads TGTGCCAGCAGCTTAGGTAGCGGGGGGGCCAATGAGCAGTTCTTC.

This chain links TRBV4-2 with TRBJ2-3, with D unresolved. The V and J ends lost 0 bases and 2 bases respectively, with 6 bases between them. Germline CDR1 reads LGHNA; CDR2 reads YNFKEQ. The CDR3 has 14 residues. CDR3 amino acids: CASSQEEATDTQYF. The CDR3 DNA reads as TGTGCCAGCAGCCAAGAAGAGGCCACAGATACGCAGTATTTT.

The chain employs TRBV7-8 and TRBJ2-7, with a tentative D call TRBD2 (6 bases). This CDR3 region has 14 residues. In germline, CDR1 is SGHVS, CDR2 FQNEAQ. Trimming removed 2 bases at V and 3 bases at J, with 11 bases between. CDR3 bases: TGTGCCAGCAGCTTAAGTGGAGGGTACTACGAGCAGTACTTC. This translates into CASSLSGGYYEQYF.

The chain links TRBV11-1 to TRBJ1-1; no reliable D call. Trimming shortened V by 1 base and J by 0 bases, and 9 bases separated the two germline ends. Germline CDR1 is SGHAT and CDR2 is FQDESV (reference sequence). CDR3 length: 15 residues. The DNA of the CDR3 is TGTGCCAGCAGCTTAGTGGCAGGAATGAACACTGAAGCTTTCTTT. Translated: CASSLVAGMNTEAFF.

The genes are TRBV29-1 and TRBJ2-3; tentative D call: TRBD2 (6 bases). Germline assignment: CDR1 SQVTM and CDR2 ANQGSEA. V dropped 4 bases and J dropped 1 base, with 12 bases sitting between them. The CDR3 runs to 14 residues. The CDR3 nucleotides read TGCAGCGTTGGGGAACCGGGGGGCACAGATACGCAGTATTTT. Protein sequence: CSVGEPGGTDTQYF.

This sequence joins TRBV2 and TRBJ1-6; a possible D gene is TRBD1 (5 bases). Germline assignment: CDR1 SNHLY and CDR2 FYNNEI. Trimming took 7 bases from V and 0 from J, leaving 10 bases between them. The CDR3 has 15 amino acids. The CDR3 loop is CASTDTYSYNSPLHF. The DNA for the CDR3 is TGTGCCAGCACGGACACGTACTCCTATAATTCACCCCTCCACTTT.

The table lists this clone with a few counts. The chain carries TRBV2 and TRBJ2-1, with D possibly being TRBD2 (6 bases). The V gene lost 3 bases and the J gene lost 2 bases, with 8 bases spanning the gap. The V gene's germline CDR1 is SNHLY and CDR2 FYNNEI. The CDR3 length is 14 residues. The CDR3 region is CASSDRTTYNEQFF. CDR3 DNA sequence: TGTGCCAGCAGTGATAGGACTACCTACAATGAGCAGTTCTTC.

J is TRBJ2-6 and V is TRBV23-1; 7 positions agree with TRBD1. TRBV23-1 qualifies as an ORF whose function is uncertain. This CDR3 comprises 16 residues. With 10 bases clipped from V and 0 bases from J, the junction kept 9 bases outside the gene matches. DNA of the CDR3: TGCGCCAACCGTGGCAGGGGGTTCTCTGGGGCCAACGTCCTGACTTTC. This translates into CANRGRGFSGANVLTF.

On this clone: A junction boundary mismatches the germline segment, possibly from a read error. The rearrangement links TRBV7-7 to TRBJ2-1, with D possibly matching TRBD2 (6 bases). Germline V lookup: CDR1 SSHAT, CDR2 FNYEAQ (reference sequence). The CDR3 has 14 amino acids. The CDR3 DNA reads TGTGCTAGCAGCCAGGGCCACGGGGGCAATGAGCAGTTCTTC. Encoded protein: CASSQGHGGNEQFF.

The count of this clone is one. The rearrangement uses TRBV5-1 and TRBJ2-3; possibly TRBD1 for D (6 bases). The CDR3 loop spans 16 amino acids. Germline values: CDR1 SGHRS, CDR2 YFSETQ. V lost 0 bases to trimming and J lost 0 bases, with 11 bases between them. The CDR3: CASSLGTAPSTDTQYF. For the CDR3, the DNA is TGCGCCAGCAGCTTGGGGACAGCACCTAGCACAGATACGCAGTATTTT.

J is TRBJ1-1 and V is TRBV6-1; maybe TRBD1 (5 bases). The CDR3 covers 15 residues. Germline lookup yields CDR1 MNHNS and CDR2 SASEGT. Deletions cut 0 bases from V and 2 bases from J, with 10 bases between. CDR3 sequence reads: CASSEAWGGNTEAFF. CDR3 coding DNA: TGTGCCAGCAGTGAAGCTTGGGGGGGAAACACTGAAGCTTTCTTT.

The chain joins TRBV5-4 to TRBJ2-5, with a possible D match to TRBD1 (6 bases). Germline V lookup: CDR1 SGHNT, CDR2 YYREEE (reference sequence). The CDR3 consists of 15 residues. Trimming left V 4 bases short and J 2 bases short, with 15 bases between. CDR3 sequence: CASSQTSDRQETQYF. CDR3 nucleotide sequence: TGTGCCAGCAGCCAGACCTCAGACAGGCAAGAGACCCAGTACTTC.

V gene TRBV11-2 combines with J gene TRBJ2-5, with 8 bases fitting TRBD2. The ends lost 3 bases at V and 4 bases at J; junction bases unmatched: 7. Germline values: CDR1 SGHAT, CDR2 FQNNGV. This CDR3 comprises 15 residues. CDR3 DNA: TGTGCCAGCAGCTTGGTGGTGGGACTAGGAGAGACCCAGTACTTC. Amino acid sequence: CASSLVVGLGETQYF.

The chain links TRBV6-5 to TRBJ1-2; TRBD1 agrees at 7 bases. Germline CDR1 and CDR2: MNHEY and SVGAGI. Trimming cost V 6 bases and J 2 bases; bases outside gene matches: 9. There are 15 residues in the CDR3. The CDR3 is CASRGDRTKNYGYTF. CDR3 coding DNA: TGTGCCAGCAGGGGGGACAGAACTAAAAACTATGGCTACACCTTC.

The chain has TRBV5-1 and TRBJ2-7; D possibly corresponds to TRBD1 (6 bases). The ends were cut back, 3 bases at V and 3 bases at J, with 13 bases in the middle. The CDR3 length is 14 residues. CDR1 and CDR2 from the germline V gene are SGHRS and YFSETQ. CDR3 in amino acids: CASSSGDLIYEQYF. DNA for the CDR3: TGCGCCAGCAGCTCAGGGGACCTGATCTACGAGCAGTACTTC.